Shown below are 20 T cell receptor beta chains from a single sample sequenced in a study of blood T cell repertoires in COVID-19. Repertoires were generated with immunoSEQ multiplex PCR, while TCRdb's copy carries only in-frame clones and drops some. Of around 130,000 clones listed, about 83% are singletons. Material: peripheral blood. The receptors here all came from a man aged 45-60 years with acute or convalescent COVID-19.

This clone was seen only once. V is TRBV2 and J is TRBJ1-3; D call uncertain. Deletions cut 10 bases from V and 4 bases from J, with 14 bases between. Germline V lookup: CDR1 SNHLY, CDR2 FYNNEI. CDR3 length equals 13 residues. The CDR3 DNA reads TGTGCCACTCTCCGCGGATGGGGAAACACCATATATTTT. Translated, it gives CATLRGWGNTIYF. The full variable domain, in which reference TRBV2 and TRBJ1-3 provide the parts outside the CDR3, is EPEVTQTPSHQVTQMGQEVILRCVPISNHLYFYWYRQILGQKVEFLVSFYNNEISEKSEIFDDQFSVERPDGSNFTLKIRSTKLEDSAMYFCATLRGWGNTIYFGEGSWLTVV.

The V call is TRBV6-6, the J call TRBJ2-1, with D unclear. CDR3 length: 14 amino acids. Germline lookup yields CDR1 MNHNY and CDR2 SVGAGI (reference sequence). Trimming took 4 bases from V and 1 from J, leaving 8 bases between them. CDR3 residues: CASSSRGSYNEQFF. In nucleotides, the CDR3 is TGTGCCAGCAGTTCCCGCGGATCCTACAATGAGCAGTTCTTC.

J is TRBJ1-1 and V is TRBV6-5, with 7 bases aligning to TRBD1. V shed 6 bases and J 2 bases; nucleotides not matched to a gene: 9. The CDR3 totals 15 residues. The germline gives CDR1 MNHEY, CDR2 SVGAGI. CDR3 nucleotides: TGTGCCAGCAGCCGATCTGGACAGGTAAACACTGAAGCTTTCTTT. Amino acids: CASSRSGQVNTEAFF.

This chain joins TRBV5-6 and TRBJ1-6; D possibly corresponds to TRBD1 (6 bases). From germline, CDR1 is SGHDT and CDR2 YYEEEE. The V gene lost 0 bases and the J gene lost 6 bases, with 13 bases spanning the gap. The CDR3 is 16 amino acids. In DNA, the CDR3 is TGTGCCAGCAGCTTGGGGGCAGGGGTTGGTAATTCACCCCTCCACTTT. Its translation is CASSLGAGVGNSPLHF.

Worth noting for this clone: This specimen includes other DNA sequences encoding the same CDR3. The chain couples TRBV12-3 or TRBV12-4 to TRBJ1-1, with unresolved D. CDR3 length equals 13 residues. V was shortened by 5 bases and J by 4 bases, with 11 bases between the two germline ends. CDR3 protein: CASSPRRATEAFF. As DNA, the CDR3 is TGTGCCAGCAGTCCCCGGAGAGCCACTGAAGCTTTCTTT.

The chain carries TRBV9 and TRBJ2-4; D perhaps matches TRBD1 (7 bases). CDR3 length equals 16 residues. Per the germline V gene, CDR1 is SGDLS and CDR2 is YYNGEE. V dropped 0 bases and J dropped 7 bases, with 17 bases sitting between them. The CDR3: CASSVAGGTTGNIQYF. The CDR3 bases are TGTGCCAGCAGCGTAGCTGGCGGGACGACAGGGAACATTCAGTACTTC.

The gene calls are TRBV6-5 and TRBJ2-1, with TRBD1 matching 7 bases. The length of the CDR3 is 15 residues. Germline V CDR1 and CDR2: MNHEY, SVGAGI. V gave up 6 bases and J gave up 0 bases; unmatched junction bases: 5. The CDR3: CASSDRDSSYNEQFF. The DNA of the CDR3 is TGTGCCAGCAGCGACCGGGACAGCTCCTACAATGAGCAGTTCTTC.

The V and J genes are TRBV6-6 and TRBJ1-4; the D gene is possibly TRBD1 (5 bases). From germline, CDR1 is MNHNY and CDR2 SVGAGI (reference sequence). This CDR3 spans 13 amino acids. V lost 1 base, J lost 8 bases, and 8 bases lay in between. In DNA, the CDR3 is TGTGCCAGCAGTTACTTAGGGGCGGAAAAACTGTTTTTT. Its protein product is CASSYLGAEKLFF.

DNA for the CDR3: TGCGCCAGCAACGTGCCAGGGGGCACCGGGGAGCTGTTTTTT. Amino acid sequence: CASNVPGGTGELFF. The chain joins TRBV4-1 to TRBJ2-2; TRBD1 matches at 7 bases. This CDR3 has 14 residues. After removal of 7 bases from V and 4 bases from J, the junction contained 6 bases not matched to a gene. From germline, CDR1 is MGHRA and CDR2 YSYEKL.

This sequence joins TRBV29-1 and TRBJ1-5, with a tentative D call TRBD1 (6 bases). V shed 4 bases and J shed 4 bases, with 11 bases lying between them. CDR3 length: 13 residues. Germline V gene lookup returns CDR1 SQVTM and CDR2 ANQGSEA. The CDR3 coding sequence is TGCAGCGTTGGGACAGCGCTAAATCAGCCCCAGCATTTT. As protein: CSVGTALNQPQHF.

This sequence joins TRBV3-1 (or the pseudogene TRBV3-2) and TRBJ1-3; D is uncertain. CDR3 length equals 15 residues. V dropped 5 bases and J dropped 0 bases, with 11 bases sitting between them. Germline-derived CDR1 and CDR2 are LGHDT and YNNKEL (reference sequence). CDR3 loop: CASSSRMSSGNTIYF. The CDR3 DNA reads TGTGCCAGCAGCTCGCGGATGAGCTCTGGAAACACCATATATTTT.

The chain carries TRBV3-1 (or the pseudogene TRBV3-2) and TRBJ2-1, with TRBD2 matching over 7 bases. Germline assignment: CDR1 LGHDT and CDR2 YNNKEL (reference sequence). The CDR3 length is 18 residues. With V trimmed by 1 base and J by 3 bases, 12 bases remained unmatched. CDR3 protein: CASSQVSTQRGGYNEQFF. The CDR3 region has the DNA TGTGCCAGCAGCCAAGTGTCCACCCAGCGGGGTGGCTACAATGAGCAGTTCTTC.

The genes are TRBV5-1 and TRBJ2-3; 8 bases agree with TRBD2. Per the germline V gene, CDR1 is SGHRS and CDR2 is YFSETQ. The CDR3 totals 16 residues. Trimming cost V 4 bases and J 0 bases; bases outside gene matches: 7. The DNA of the CDR3 is TGCGCCAGCAGCCTGACTAGCGACCCTAGCACAGATACGCAGTATTTT. Encoded protein: CASSLTSDPSTDTQYF.

V and J are TRBV6-1 and TRBJ1-5; possibly TRBD1 for D (5 bases). The CDR3 has 14 amino acids. V dropped 3 bases and J dropped 3 bases, with 9 bases sitting between them. The germline gives CDR1 MNHNS, CDR2 SASEGT. CDR3: CASSEPGINQPQHF. CDR3 DNA: TGTGCCAGCAGTGAGCCAGGGATCAATCAGCCCCAGCATTTT.

The chain has TRBV12-2 and TRBJ1-1; TRBD1, the D gene given by the table, was not confirmed from the DNA. TRBV12-2 represents a pseudogene. CDR3 length: 16 residues. This CDR3 is CASRHSRDRADTEAFF. CDR3 DNA: TGTGCAAGTCGACATAGCCGGGACAGGGCCGACACTGAAGCTTTCTTT.

This clone occurred once. V gene TRBV9 combines with J gene TRBJ1-1; 8 nucleotides agree with TRBD1. Germline V gene sequence: CDR1 SGDLS, CDR2 YYNGEE. CDR3 size: 15 residues. V gave up 0 bases and J gave up 4 bases; unmatched junction bases: 5. Here the CDR3 reads CASSVEYRGVTEAFF. The CDR3 DNA follows: TGTGCCAGCAGCGTAGAGTACAGGGGGGTCACTGAAGCTTTCTTT.

The chain joins TRBV2 to TRBJ2-5; tentatively, D is TRBD1 (7 bases). The CDR3 loop spans 15 amino acids. Per germline, CDR1 SNHLY and CDR2 FYNNEI. Between the trimmed V and J ends, which lost 5 bases and 5 bases, there was a span of 18 bases. The CDR3 is CASSSDREARETQYF. The CDR3 region has the DNA TGTGCCAGCAGTTCCGACAGGGAGGCGCGGGAGACCCAGTACTTC.

The V and J genes are TRBV18 and TRBJ2-7; the D gene is possibly TRBD1 (5 bases). Germline assignment: CDR1 KGHSH and CDR2 LQKENI. This CDR3 has 12 residues. V gave up 3 bases and J gave up 3 bases, with 6 bases separating them. DNA for the CDR3: TGTGCCAGCTCACCCGACAGCTACGAGCAGTACTTC. Its protein is CASSPDSYEQYF.

The chain couples TRBV11-2 to TRBJ2-2, with D tentatively TRBD1 (5 bases). From germline, CDR1 is SGHAT and CDR2 FQNNGV. Between the trimmed V and J ends, which lost 2 bases and 7 bases, there was a span of 14 bases. The CDR3 is 15 residues long. The CDR3 region is CASSLLQGRSGELFF. The CDR3 nucleotides are TGTGCCAGCAGCTTATTGCAGGGAAGAAGCGGGGAGCTGTTTTTT.

This chain links TRBV5-6 with TRBJ2-3; 9 nucleotides align to TRBD1. The ends lost 4 bases at V and 3 bases at J; junction bases unmatched: 6. The CDR3 is made up of 15 amino acids. The germline V gene has CDR1 SGHDT and CDR2 YYEEEE. The CDR3 here is CASSPGTGWTDTQYF. The CDR3 DNA sequence: TGTGCCAGCAGCCCCGGGACAGGGTGGACAGATACGCAGTATTTT.